The 10 T cell receptor beta chains below come from one sample, sequenced in a study of blood T cell repertoires in COVID-19. This table comes from immunoSEQ multiplex PCR, and its TCRdb copy is limited to in-frame clones, with some not included. This table has some 320,000 clones, around 87% appearing once. Material for sequencing was peripheral blood. These receptors all stem from a woman in her 50s who had recovered from COVID-19.

This clone was seen a single time. The same CDR3 is also encoded by other DNA sequences in this sample. The chain joins TRBV11-3 to TRBJ2-3, with D possibly matching TRBD2 (6 bases). The V gene lost 5 bases and the J gene lost 0 bases, with 9 bases spanning the gap. Germline V gene lookup returns CDR1 SGHNT and CDR2 YENEEA. CDR3 length equals 14 residues. CDR3 region: CASSLSGSTDTQYF. Here the CDR3 DNA reads TGTGCCAGCAGCCTCAGCGGGAGCACAGATACGCAGTATTTT.

V is TRBV21-1 and J is TRBJ1-4; TRBD1 was called by the table and not checked on the DNA. TRBV21-1 is labeled a pseudogene. This CDR3 has 19 amino acids. CDR3 nucleotides: TGTGCCAGCACCAGCCGGACAGGGGGCCCTTCTTCAACTAATGAAAAACTGTTTTTT. The encoded protein is CASTSRTGGPSSTNEKLFF.

The chain uses TRBV7-9 and TRBJ1-2, with a tentative D call TRBD1 (5 bases). Germline V gene sequence: CDR1 SEHNR, CDR2 FQNEAQ (reference sequence). The CDR3 has 12 residues. V was trimmed by 1 base and J by 6 bases, leaving 6 bases between them. The CDR3 nucleotides read TGTGCCAGCAGCTTAGAGACAGATGGCTACACCTTC. Protein product: CASSLETDGYTF.

This clone is medium-sized (0.01 to 0.1%). The chain joins TRBV30 to TRBJ1-6; 7 bases align to TRBD1. The CDR3 extends over 14 amino acids. V lost 1 base to trimming and J lost 5 bases; unmatched junction nucleotides: 2. The germline V gene has CDR1 GTSNPN and CDR2 SVGIG (reference sequence). The CDR3 reads CAWSGGQDNSPLHF. The CDR3 DNA is TGTGCCTGGAGTGGAGGACAGGATAATTCACCCCTCCACTTT. The variable domain in full, completed from reference TRBV30 and TRBJ1-6, reads SQTIHQWPATLVQPVGSPLSLECTVEGTSNPNLYWYRQAAGRGLQLLFYSVGIGQISSEVPQNLSASRPQDRQFILSSKKLLLSDSGFYLCAWSGGQDNSPLHFGNGTRLTVT.

This sequence joins TRBV15 and TRBJ1-4, with 7 nucleotides matching TRBD1. V was clipped by 3 bases and J by 5 bases; unmatched bases: 9. This CDR3 is 16 amino acids long. From germline, CDR1 is LNHNV and CDR2 YYDKDF (reference sequence). The DNA for the CDR3 is TGTGCCACCAGCAGCCAGACAGGGTTTAAGAATGAAAAACTGTTTTTT. Its protein product is CATSSQTGFKNEKLFF.

The CDR3 sequence is CATSTAGGSINIQYF. CDR3 nucleotides: TGTGCCACCAGCACCGCAGGGGGGTCTATAAACATTCAGTACTTC. This rearrangement joins TRBV15 to TRBJ2-4, with D possibly matching TRBD1 (7 bases). Trimming stripped 4 bases from V and 6 bases from J, with 16 bases between. From germline, CDR1 is LNHNV and CDR2 YYDKDF (reference sequence). The CDR3 is 15 residues long.

The rearrangement links TRBV3-1 (or the pseudogene TRBV3-2) to TRBJ1-1, with 8 bases aligning to TRBD1. From germline, CDR1 is LGHDT and CDR2 YNNKEL (reference sequence). This CDR3 region has 15 residues. V lost 2 bases, J lost 1 base, and 3 bases stayed unmatched. The CDR3 spells CASSQQGARNTEAFF. CDR3 in DNA: TGTGCCAGCAGCCAACAGGGGGCTAGGAACACTGAAGCTTTCTTT.

This chain links TRBV27 with TRBJ2-3; D not resolved. V was cut by 4 bases and J by 5 bases, with 16 bases left in between. The germline CDR1 and CDR2 sequences are MNHEY and SMNVEV (reference sequence). CDR3 length: 15 residues. The CDR3 region is CASSSEAGGLDTQYF. CDR3 bases: TGTGCCAGCAGTTCGGAAGCAGGTGGATTAGATACGCAGTATTTT.

This sequence joins TRBV28 and TRBJ2-1; 12 bases agree with TRBD1. Germline V gene data show CDR1 as MDHEN and CDR2 as SYDVKM. Trimming cost V 5 bases and J 8 bases; bases outside gene matches: 7. This CDR3 spans 15 amino acids. The CDR3: CASSVPGQGADEQFF. The CDR3 nucleotides read TGTGCCAGCAGTGTTCCGGGACAGGGGGCCGATGAGCAGTTCTTC.

The chain carries TRBV5-1 and TRBJ2-3; tentatively, D is TRBD1 (6 bases). V was shortened by 0 bases and J by 6 bases, with 11 bases between the two germline ends. Looked up from germline, CDR1 is SGHRS and CDR2 is YFSETQ. The CDR3 extends over 14 amino acids. The CDR3 is CASSLEGVTDTQYF. The CDR3 region has the DNA TGCGCCAGCAGCTTGGAGGGGGTTACGGATACGCAGTATTTT.